The 23 T cell receptor beta chains in this list originate from one sample, sequenced in a study of identical twins. TCRdb re-called the 5' RACE reads through MiXCR, storing one row per CDR3 protein. The sample has roughly 1,500,000 distinct CDR3 sequences, about 32% seen once. Sequenced: cord blood. The source is a newborn girl in good health.

The V call is TRBV10-3, the J call TRBJ1-1; D gene ambiguous. The ends were cut back, 8 bases at V and 0 bases at J, with 10 bases in the middle. This CDR3 is built from 13 residues. The germline V gene encodes CDR1 ENHRY and CDR2 SYGVKD. The CDR3 is CAIAGYLNTEAFF. Written as DNA, the CDR3 is TGTGCCATCGCGGGTTATCTGAACACTGAAGCTTTCTTT.

The chain has TRBV7-2 and TRBJ2-2; TRBD1 matches at 8 bases. From germline, CDR1 is SGHTA and CDR2 FQGNSA. The CDR3 has 17 amino acids. Trimming at V came to 2 bases and at J to 1 base, leaving 6 bases not matched to a gene. DNA for the CDR3: TGTGCCAGCAGCTTAATTTCAGGGGGCCGGAACACCGGGGAGCTGTTTTTT. It codes for CASSLISGGRNTGELFF. The whole variable domain, remainder taken from reference TRBV7-2 and TRBJ2-2, is GAGVSQSPSNKVTEKGKDVELRCDPISGHTALYWYRQSLGQGLEFLIYFQGNSAPDKSGLPSDRFSAERTGGSVSTLTIQRTQQEDSAVYLCASSLISGGRNTGELFFGEGSRLTVL.

This clonotype occurred a few times. V and J are TRBV20-1 and TRBJ2-3; D may be TRBD2 (6 bases). Trimming shortened V by 3 bases and J by 0 bases, and 16 bases separated the two germline ends. CDR1 and CDR2 from the germline V gene are DFQATT and SNEGSKA (reference sequence). The CDR3 has 16 amino acids. The CDR3 sequence: CSASGVGTSSTDTQYF. The CDR3 DNA is TGCAGTGCTAGTGGGGTGGGGACTTCTAGCACAGATACGCAGTATTTT.

The CDR3 protein is CASSDPSGAYQETQYF. The CDR3 region has the DNA TGTGCCAGCAGTGACCCTAGCGGGGCGTACCAAGAGACCCAGTACTTC. This chain links TRBV2 with TRBJ2-5; 9 bases align to TRBD2. The ends lost 3 bases at V and 0 bases at J; junction bases unmatched: 5. CDR1 is SNHLY and CDR2 is FYNNEI in the germline V gene. The CDR3 is made up of 16 amino acids.

The V gene is TRBV18, the J gene TRBJ1-2; D call uncertain. The CDR3 has 15 amino acids. V lost 1 base and J lost 2, with 11 bases in between. Per germline, CDR1 KGHSH and CDR2 LQKENI. CDR3 loop: CASSPREGLNYGYTF. CDR3 nucleotide sequence: TGTGCCAGCTCACCACGAGAAGGGCTGAACTATGGCTACACCTTC.

The gene calls are TRBV3-1 and TRBJ2-7; no definite D call. Germline V gene sequence: CDR1 LGHDT, CDR2 YNNKEL (reference sequence). The V end lost 8 bases, the J end lost 7 bases, and 18 bases lay between the germline ends. The CDR3 has 13 amino acids. CDR3 loop: CASSYRLFNEQYF. In DNA, the CDR3 is TGTGCCAGCTCCTACAGACTGTTCAATGAGCAGTACTTC.

The V call is TRBV28, the J call TRBJ1-1; 7 bases are shared with TRBD1. The V gene's germline CDR1 is MDHEN and CDR2 SYDVKM. V shed 2 bases, J shed 3 bases, and the junction held 3 bases outside the gene matches. The CDR3 runs to 14 residues. CDR3 sequence reads: CASSLTGVDTEAFF. DNA of the CDR3: TGTGCCAGCAGTTTAACAGGGGTGGACACTGAAGCTTTCTTT.

This clonotype was observed a handful of times. The CDR3 spells CASSPLPAGATYEQYF. For the CDR3, the DNA is TGTGCCAGCTCACCACTTCCGGCAGGGGCCACCTACGAGCAGTACTTC. This rearrangement joins TRBV18 to TRBJ2-7, with TRBD1 as a possible D gene (6 bases). CDR3 length: 16 residues. V lost 1 base, J lost 2 bases, and 15 bases lay in between. The V gene's germline CDR1 is KGHSH and CDR2 LQKENI.

This clonotype was seen more than once but under ten times. One end of the junction fails to match germline, which may point to a read error. The chain joins TRBV27 to TRBJ2-2, with 8 bases aligning to TRBD2. In germline, CDR1 is MNHEY, CDR2 SMNVEV (reference sequence). The CDR3 is 16 residues long. This CDR3 is CASSSGTRLNTGELFF. The CDR3, as DNA: TGCGCCAGCAGTTCCGGGACTAGGCTGAACACCGGGGAGCTGTTTTTT.

This clonotype has just a few counts. This rearrangement joins TRBV25-1 to TRBJ1-2; D may be TRBD1 (5 bases). V dropped 3 bases and J dropped 1 base, with 15 bases sitting between them. The CDR3 spans 16 residues. Per the germline V gene, CDR1 is MGHDK and CDR2 is SYGVNS. The CDR3 DNA reads as TGTGCCAGCAGTGACCCCCGAGGGGAGGTTAACTATGGCTACACCTTC. It codes for CASSDPRGEVNYGYTF.

Only a few counts were recorded for this clonotype. The chain has TRBV6-6 and TRBJ2-1, with 9 positions matching TRBD2. The junction had 6 bases not matched to a gene; V was cut back by 1 base and J by 5 bases. Germline V gives CDR1 MNHNY, CDR2 SVGAGI (reference sequence). This CDR3 is built from 16 residues. CDR3 sequence reads: CASSYFLAGVDNEQFF. In DNA, the CDR3 is TGTGCCAGCAGTTACTTTTTAGCGGGAGTCGACAATGAGCAGTTCTTC.

J is TRBJ2-5 and V is TRBV10-3; D tentatively fits TRBD1 or TRBD2 (5 bases each). The CDR3 consists of 12 residues. Germline-derived CDR1 and CDR2 are ENHRY and SYGVKD. V was trimmed by 10 bases and J by 11 bases, leaving 20 bases between them. CDR3 bases: TGTGCCACCAGAGGGGCGGACAATGAGCAGTACTTC. Translating gives CATRGADNEQYF.

DNA for the CDR3: TGTGCCAGCAGCCTAACGAGGTGGCGGGTAAAAGGCACAGATACGCAGTATTTT. Translation: CASSLTRWRVKGTDTQYF. The chain joins TRBV3-1 to TRBJ2-3, with D tentatively TRBD2 (5 bases). In germline, CDR1 is LGHDT, CDR2 YNNKEL (reference sequence). Trimming left V 4 bases short and J 1 base short, with 21 bases between. This CDR3 comprises 18 residues.

This clonotype has a handful of counts. The V call is TRBV12-3 or TRBV12-4, the J call TRBJ2-1, with 11 bases matching TRBD1. The CDR3 spans 17 residues. Trimming cost V 5 bases and J 7 bases; bases outside gene matches: 13. CDR3 amino acids: CASSPSPWDRGWNEQFF. CDR3 nucleotides: TGTGCCAGCAGTCCGTCCCCCTGGGACAGGGGGTGGAATGAGCAGTTCTTC.

In regard to this clonotype: At one boundary the junction diverges from the germline segment, which might be a read error. J is TRBJ2-2 and V is TRBV12-3 or TRBV12-4; 8 bases fit TRBD2. The CDR3 has 13 amino acids. The CDR3 DNA sequence: TGTGCCAGCAGTATAGCGGGACCCGGGGAGCTGTTTTTT. Its translation is CASSIAGPGELFF.

The V gene is TRBV6-6, the J gene TRBJ2-1, with D unclear. Deletions cut 6 bases from V and 5 bases from J, with 8 bases between. Germline loops: CDR1 MNHNY, CDR2 SVGAGI (reference sequence). This CDR3 is 12 amino acids long. CDR3 sequence reads: CASRCSDNEQFF. As DNA, the CDR3 is TGTGCCAGCAGGTGCTCAGACAATGAGCAGTTCTTC.

V usage is TRBV28 and J usage is TRBJ1-1; D remains ambiguous. V lost 2 bases, J lost 1 base, and 8 bases lay in between. The CDR3 has 14 residues. The germline CDR1 and CDR2 sequences are MDHEN and SYDVKM. CDR3 sequence (DNA): TGTGCCAGCAGTTTAGAGGACCCGAACACTGAAGCTTTCTTT. Its translation: CASSLEDPNTEAFF.

The chain joins TRBV12-3 or TRBV12-4 to TRBJ1-1, with TRBD1 as a possible D gene (5 bases). V shed 6 bases and J shed 1 base, with 18 bases lying between them. The CDR3 has 16 amino acids. This CDR3 reads CASSPRTKLENTEAFF. CDR3 in DNA: TGTGCCAGCAGCCCCCGGACAAAATTAGAGAACACTGAAGCTTTCTTT.

Remarks on this clonotype: An end of the junction does not agree with germline; a read error may underlie this. The DNA of the CDR3 is TGTACCAGCAGCTCCTTCTGGGACTACCCGTACAATGAGCAGTTCTTC. This codes for CTSSSFWDYPYNEQFF. The gene calls are TRBV11-2 and TRBJ2-1; 7 positions match TRBD2. CDR3 length equals 16 residues. CDR1 SGHAT and CDR2 FQNNGV come from the germline V gene.

This clonotype came up many times. CDR3 protein: CASSKRGGPTDTQYF. CDR3 DNA: TGTGCCAGCAGTAAGCGGGGGGGCCCCACAGATACGCAGTATTTT. The chain uses TRBV6-6 and TRBJ2-3, with 10 bases matching TRBD2. J gave up 2 bases and V 5 bases, and 4 bases lay outside the gene matches. The CDR3 extends over 15 amino acids. The germline V gene has CDR1 MNHNY and CDR2 SVGAGI (reference sequence).

This clonotype was seen a handful of times. The chain couples TRBV6-2 or TRBV6-3 to TRBJ1-2, with D perhaps TRBD1 (6 bases). The CDR3 is 13 amino acids. V was pared by 6 bases and J by 8 bases, with 16 bases between. Germline CDR1 and CDR2: MNHEY and SVGEGT. The DNA of the CDR3 is TGTGCCAGCAGATTCCCGGGGGCGCGAGGCTACACCTTC. It translates to CASRFPGARGYTF.

This clonotype has a handful of counts. This chain joins TRBV2 and TRBJ2-5; TRBD2 might be the D (5 bases). The CDR3 runs 12 residues. CDR1 SNHLY and CDR2 FYNNEI come from the germline V gene. Trimming cost V 9 bases and J 7 bases, with 15 bases left between them. The DNA for the CDR3 is TGTGCCAGTGGAGGACGCCCAAGGACCCAGTACTTC. This codes for CASGGRPRTQYF.

This chain's CDR3 is CASTREADTQYF. For the CDR3, the DNA is TGTGCCAGCACCCGGGAGGCAGATACGCAGTATTTT. The chain joins TRBV12-3 or TRBV12-4 to TRBJ2-3; 7 nucleotides agree with TRBD2. The J segment lost 4 bases and the V segment lost 7 bases, leaving 2 bases of the junction unmatched. The CDR3 is 12 amino acids.